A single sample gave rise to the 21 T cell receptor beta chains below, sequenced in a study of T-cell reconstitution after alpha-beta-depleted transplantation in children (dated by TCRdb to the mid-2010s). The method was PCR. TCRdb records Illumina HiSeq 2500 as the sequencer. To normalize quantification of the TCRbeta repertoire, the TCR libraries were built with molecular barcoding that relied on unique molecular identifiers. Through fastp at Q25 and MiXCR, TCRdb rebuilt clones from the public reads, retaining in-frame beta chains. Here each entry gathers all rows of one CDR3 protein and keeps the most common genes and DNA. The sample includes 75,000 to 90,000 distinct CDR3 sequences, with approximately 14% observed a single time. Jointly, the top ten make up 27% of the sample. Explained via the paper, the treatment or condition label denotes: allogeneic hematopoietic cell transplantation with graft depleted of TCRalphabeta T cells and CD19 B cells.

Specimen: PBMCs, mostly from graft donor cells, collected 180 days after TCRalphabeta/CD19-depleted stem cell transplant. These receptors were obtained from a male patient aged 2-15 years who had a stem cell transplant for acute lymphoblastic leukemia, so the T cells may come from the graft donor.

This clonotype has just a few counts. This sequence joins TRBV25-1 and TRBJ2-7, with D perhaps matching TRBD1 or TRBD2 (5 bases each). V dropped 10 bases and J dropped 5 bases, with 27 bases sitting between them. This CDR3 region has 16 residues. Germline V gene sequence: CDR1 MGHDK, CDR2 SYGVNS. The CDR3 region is CATQPPGTPQLDEQYF. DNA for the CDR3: TGTGCCACGCAACCTCCCGGGACCCCCCAATTAGACGAGCAGTACTTC.

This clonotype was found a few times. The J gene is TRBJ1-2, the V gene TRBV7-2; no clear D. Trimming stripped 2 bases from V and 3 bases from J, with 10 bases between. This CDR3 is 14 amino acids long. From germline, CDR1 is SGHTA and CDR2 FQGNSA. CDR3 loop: CASSLFGVDYGYTF. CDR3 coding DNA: TGTGCCAGCAGCTTATTCGGGGTTGACTATGGCTACACCTTC.

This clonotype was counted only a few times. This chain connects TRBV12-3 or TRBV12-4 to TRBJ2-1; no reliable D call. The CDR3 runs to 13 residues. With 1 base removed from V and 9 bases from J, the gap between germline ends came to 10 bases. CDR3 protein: CASSLVSKGEQFF. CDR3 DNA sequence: TGTGCCAGCAGTTTAGTATCTAAGGGTGAGCAGTTCTTC.

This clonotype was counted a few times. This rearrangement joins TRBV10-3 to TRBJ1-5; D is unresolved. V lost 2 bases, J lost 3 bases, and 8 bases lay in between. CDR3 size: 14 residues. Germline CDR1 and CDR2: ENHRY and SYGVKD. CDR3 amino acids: CAISEMGVNQPQHF. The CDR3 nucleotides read TGTGCCATCAGTGAGATGGGAGTCAATCAGCCCCAGCATTTT.

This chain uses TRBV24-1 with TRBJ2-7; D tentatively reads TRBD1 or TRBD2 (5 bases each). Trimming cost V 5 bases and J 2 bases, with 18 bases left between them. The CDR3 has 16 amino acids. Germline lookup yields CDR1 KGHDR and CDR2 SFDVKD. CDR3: CATSAFTRDGTYEQYF. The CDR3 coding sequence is TGTGCCACCAGTGCCTTTACCCGGGACGGCACCTACGAGCAGTACTTC.

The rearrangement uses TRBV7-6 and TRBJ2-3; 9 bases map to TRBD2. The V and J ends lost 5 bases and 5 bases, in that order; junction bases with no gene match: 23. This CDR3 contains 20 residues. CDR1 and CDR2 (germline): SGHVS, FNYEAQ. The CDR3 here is CASSRRDRRRSGSGKDTQYF. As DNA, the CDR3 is TGTGCCAGCAGCCGTCGCGACAGGCGTCGTAGCGGGAGTGGGAAAGATACGCAGTATTTT.

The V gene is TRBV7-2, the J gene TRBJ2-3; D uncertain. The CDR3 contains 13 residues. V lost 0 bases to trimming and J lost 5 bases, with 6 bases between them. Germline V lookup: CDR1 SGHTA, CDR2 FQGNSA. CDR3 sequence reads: CASSLAGIDTQYF. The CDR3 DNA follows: TGTGCCAGCAGCTTAGCGGGAATAGATACGCAGTATTTT.

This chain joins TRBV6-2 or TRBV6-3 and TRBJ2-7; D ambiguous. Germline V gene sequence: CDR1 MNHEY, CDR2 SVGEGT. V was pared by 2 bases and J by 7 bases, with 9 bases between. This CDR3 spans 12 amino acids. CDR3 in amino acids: CASSYTGWEQYF. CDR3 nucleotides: TGTGCCAGCAGTTACACCGGTTGGGAGCAGTACTTC.

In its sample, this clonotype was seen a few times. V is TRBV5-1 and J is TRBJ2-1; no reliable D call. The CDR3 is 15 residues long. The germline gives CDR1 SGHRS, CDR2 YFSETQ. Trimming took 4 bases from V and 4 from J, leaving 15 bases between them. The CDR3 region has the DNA TGCGCCAGCAGCCCCGCTCCCTTCGGATACAATGAGCAGTTCTTC. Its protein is CASSPAPFGYNEQFF.

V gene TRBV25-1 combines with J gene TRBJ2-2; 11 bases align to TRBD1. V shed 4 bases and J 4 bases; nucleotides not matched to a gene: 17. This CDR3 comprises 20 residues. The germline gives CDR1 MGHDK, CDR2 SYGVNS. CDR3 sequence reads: CASSGWTGGASPGRTGELFF. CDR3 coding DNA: TGTGCCAGCAGTGGCTGGACAGGGGGCGCGAGTCCTGGCCGCACCGGGGAGCTGTTTTTT.

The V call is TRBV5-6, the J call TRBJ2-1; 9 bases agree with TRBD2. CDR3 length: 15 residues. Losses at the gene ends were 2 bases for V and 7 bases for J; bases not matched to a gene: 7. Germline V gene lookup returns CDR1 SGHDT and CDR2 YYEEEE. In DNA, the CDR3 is TGTGCCAGCAGCTTTGGAGCGGGAGGAGGGAATGAGCAGTTCTTC. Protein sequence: CASSFGAGGGNEQFF.

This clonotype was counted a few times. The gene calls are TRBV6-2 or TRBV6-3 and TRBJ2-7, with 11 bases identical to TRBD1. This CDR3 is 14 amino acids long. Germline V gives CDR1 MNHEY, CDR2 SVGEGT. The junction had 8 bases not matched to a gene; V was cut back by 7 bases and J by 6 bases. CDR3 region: CASTVDRGLSEQYF. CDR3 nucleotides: TGTGCCAGCACCGTGGACAGGGGGCTCTCCGAGCAGTACTTC.

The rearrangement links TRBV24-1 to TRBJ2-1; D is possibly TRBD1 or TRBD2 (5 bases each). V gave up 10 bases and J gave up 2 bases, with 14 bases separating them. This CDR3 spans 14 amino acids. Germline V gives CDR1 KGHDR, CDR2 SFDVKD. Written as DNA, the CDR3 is TGTGCCACGCGAGGGGACCCAACCTACAATGAGCAGTTCTTC. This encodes CATRGDPTYNEQFF.

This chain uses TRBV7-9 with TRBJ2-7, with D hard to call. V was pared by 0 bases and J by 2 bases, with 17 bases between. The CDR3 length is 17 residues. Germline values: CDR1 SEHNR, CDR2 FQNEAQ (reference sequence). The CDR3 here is CASSLARAPSRPYEQYF. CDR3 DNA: TGTGCCAGCAGCTTAGCCCGGGCTCCATCCCGACCCTACGAGCAGTACTTC.

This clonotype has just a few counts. CDR3 in DNA: TGCAGTGCTAGATGGGTGGGCGGGAGCTCCCCCTACGAGCAGTACTTC. Its translation: CSARWVGGSSPYEQYF. This chain connects TRBV20-1 to TRBJ2-7, with 7 bases that match TRBD2. In germline, CDR1 is DFQATT, CDR2 SNEGSKA (reference sequence). V gave up 2 bases and J gave up 2 bases; unmatched junction bases: 12. This CDR3 is 16 amino acids long.

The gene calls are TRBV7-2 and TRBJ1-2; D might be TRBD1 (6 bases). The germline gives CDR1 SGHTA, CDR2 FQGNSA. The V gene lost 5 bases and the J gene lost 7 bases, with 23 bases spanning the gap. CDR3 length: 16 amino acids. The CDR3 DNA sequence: TGTGCCAGCAGCCTTAAGGCGGGGGGCACGGGACTTGGCTACACCTTC. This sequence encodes CASSLKAGGTGLGYTF.

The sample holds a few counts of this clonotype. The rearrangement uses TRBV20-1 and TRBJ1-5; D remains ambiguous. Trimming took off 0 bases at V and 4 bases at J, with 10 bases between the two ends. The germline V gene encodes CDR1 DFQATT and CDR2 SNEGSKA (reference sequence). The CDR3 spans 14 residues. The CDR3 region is CSARDMAGNQPQHF. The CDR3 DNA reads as TGCAGTGCTAGAGATATGGCAGGAAATCAGCCCCAGCATTTT.

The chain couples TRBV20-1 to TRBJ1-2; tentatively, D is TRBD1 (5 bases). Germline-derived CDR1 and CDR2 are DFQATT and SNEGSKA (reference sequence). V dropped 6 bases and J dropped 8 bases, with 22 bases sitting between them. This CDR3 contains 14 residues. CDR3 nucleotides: TGCAGTGCCCCAACGGGGCAGCTAGGACGGGGCTACACCTTC. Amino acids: CSAPTGQLGRGYTF.

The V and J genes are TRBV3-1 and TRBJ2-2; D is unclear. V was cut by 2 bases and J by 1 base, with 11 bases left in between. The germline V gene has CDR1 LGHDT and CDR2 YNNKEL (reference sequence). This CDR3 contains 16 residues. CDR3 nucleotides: TGTGCCAGCAGCCAAATCGGGTCGTGGAACACCGGGGAGCTGTTTTTT. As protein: CASSQIGSWNTGELFF.

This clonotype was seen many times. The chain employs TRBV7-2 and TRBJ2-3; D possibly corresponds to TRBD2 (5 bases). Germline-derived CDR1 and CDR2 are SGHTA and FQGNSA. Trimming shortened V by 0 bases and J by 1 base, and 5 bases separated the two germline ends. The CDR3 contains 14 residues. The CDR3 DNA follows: TGTGCCAGCAGCTTAGCGGGAGGCACAGATACGCAGTATTTT. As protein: CASSLAGGTDTQYF.

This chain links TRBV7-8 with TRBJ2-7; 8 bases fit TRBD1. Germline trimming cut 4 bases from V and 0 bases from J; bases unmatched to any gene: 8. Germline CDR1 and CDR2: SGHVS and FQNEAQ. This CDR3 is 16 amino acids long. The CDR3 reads CASSYLDRVGSYEQYF. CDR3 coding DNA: TGTGCCAGCAGCTACTTGGACAGGGTCGGCTCCTACGAGCAGTACTTC.